The rows below give T cell receptor beta chains drawn from one sample of a study of identical twins. From the 5' RACE reads, TCRdb called clonotypes with MiXCR, one entry per CDR3 protein. The sample carries around 500,000 distinct CDR3 sequences, approximately 14% recorded once. The data also belong to a second study, concerning yellow fever vaccine responses in identical twins.

Input material: CD4+ T cells sorted from blood. The receptors here all came from a woman under 30 in good health. Each CDR3 is given with its conserved first and last residue. The order of the fields is J gene, D gene, clone size, V gene, CDR3 protein, CDR3 DNA. D genes are given only for firm matches. Some rows have no size entry. The others give once, few or many, or a class for an expanded clone.

j_call: TRBJ2-1
d_call: TRBD2
clone_size: many
v_call: TRBV9
cdr3_aa: CASSGGTSGYNEQFF
cdr3_nt: TGTGCCAGCAGCGGCGGGACTAGCGGTTACAATGAGCAGTTCTTC

j_call: TRBJ2-2
d_call: NA
clone_size: few
v_call: TRBV7-3
cdr3_aa: CASSLTLGELFF
cdr3_nt: TGTGCCAGCAGCTTAACTTTGGGGGAGCTGTTTTTT

j_call: TRBJ2-1
d_call: NA
clone_size: NA
v_call: TRBV9
cdr3_aa: CASSQNQGLQFF
cdr3_nt: TGTGCCAGCAGCCAAAACCAGGGTTTGCAGTTCTTC

j_call: TRBJ2-6
d_call: NA
clone_size: NA
v_call: TRBV20-1
cdr3_aa: CSARDGLTGSGANVLTF
cdr3_nt: TGCAGTGCTAGAGATGGGCTGACAGGTTCTGGGGCCAACGTCCTGACTTTC

j_call: TRBJ2-3
d_call: NA
clone_size: few
v_call: TRBV9
cdr3_aa: CASSPRLGASTDTQYF
cdr3_nt: TGTGCCAGCAGCCCCCGTTTAGGGGCTAGCACAGATACGCAGTATTTT

j_call: TRBJ2-7
d_call: NA
clone_size: few
v_call: TRBV6-2/TRBV6-3
cdr3_aa: CASSYPFVQREQYF
cdr3_nt: TGTGCCAGCAGTTACCCATTCGTGCAGAGGGAGCAGTACTTC

j_call: TRBJ2-2
d_call: NA
clone_size: few
v_call: TRBV6-1
cdr3_aa: CASSAPTTAYTGELFF
cdr3_nt: TGTGCCAGCAGTGCTCCCACGACAGCATACACCGGGGAGCTGTTTTTT

j_call: TRBJ2-7
d_call: NA
clone_size: few
v_call: TRBV6-2/TRBV6-3
cdr3_aa: CASSTGTGALSSYEQYF
cdr3_nt: TGTGCCAGCAGCACCGGGACTGGGGCCTTAAGTTCCTACGAGCAGTACTTC

j_call: TRBJ2-2
d_call: TRBD1
clone_size: few
v_call: TRBV29-1
cdr3_aa: CSVEVTGSGELFF
cdr3_nt: TGCAGCGTTGAAGTGACAGGGTCCGGGGAGCTGTTTTTT

j_call: TRBJ2-2
d_call: TRBD1
clone_size: few
v_call: TRBV7-3
cdr3_aa: CASSGGTGTGELFF
cdr3_nt: TGTGCCAGCAGCGGGGGGACAGGGACCGGGGAGCTGTTTTTT

j_call: TRBJ1-2
d_call: NA
clone_size: many
v_call: TRBV28
cdr3_aa: CASRMDPQGPVGYTF
cdr3_nt: TGTGCCAGCAGGATGGATCCACAGGGACCGGTAGGCTACACCTTC

j_call: TRBJ2-7
d_call: NA
clone_size: NA
v_call: TRBV2
cdr3_aa: CASAVSSYEQYF
cdr3_nt: TGTGCCAGCGCAGTGAGCTCCTACGAGCAGTACTTC

j_call: TRBJ2-3
d_call: TRBD2
clone_size: NA
v_call: TRBV4-3
cdr3_aa: CASSQNSGETDTQYF
cdr3_nt: TGCGCCAGCAGCCAAAATAGCGGGGAGACAGATACGCAGTATTTT

j_call: TRBJ1-5
d_call: NA
clone_size: NA
v_call: TRBV28
cdr3_aa: CASSLWTGMGNQPQHF
cdr3_nt: TGTGCCAGCAGTTTATGGACGGGGATGGGCAATCAGCCCCAGCATTTT

j_call: TRBJ2-3
d_call: TRBD2
clone_size: few
v_call: TRBV7-6
cdr3_aa: CASSLLAGGSTDTQYF
cdr3_nt: TGTGCCAGCAGTCTACTAGCGGGAGGGTCCACAGATACGCAGTATTTT

j_call: TRBJ2-1
d_call: NA
clone_size: many
v_call: TRBV24-1
cdr3_aa: CATFNRGNEQFF
cdr3_nt: TGTGCCACCTTTAATCGTGGGAATGAGCAGTTCTTC

j_call: TRBJ1-6
d_call: NA
clone_size: NA
v_call: TRBV9
cdr3_aa: CASGGTANSPLHF
cdr3_nt: TGTGCCAGCGGAGGGACGGCTAATTCACCCCTCCACTTT

j_call: TRBJ2-7
d_call: NA
clone_size: once
v_call: TRBV11-2
cdr3_aa: CASNPSGAPAYEQYF
cdr3_nt: TGTGCCAGCAACCCATCCGGGGCCCCCGCCTACGAGCAGTACTTC

j_call: TRBJ2-1
d_call: TRBD1
clone_size: few
v_call: TRBV28
cdr3_aa: CASRIGGASDGEQFF
cdr3_nt: TGTGCCAGCAGGATAGGGGGCGCGAGTGACGGTGAGCAGTTCTTC

j_call: TRBJ2-3
d_call: TRBD2
clone_size: few
v_call: TRBV7-2
cdr3_aa: CASSRGLAGWDTQYF
cdr3_nt: TGTGCCAGCAGCAGGGGACTAGCGGGCTGGGATACGCAGTATTTT

j_call: TRBJ2-7
d_call: TRBD1
clone_size: few
v_call: TRBV5-6
cdr3_aa: CASSLYGQGTYEQYF
cdr3_nt: TGTGCCAGCAGCTTGTACGGACAGGGCACATACGAGCAGTACTTC

j_call: TRBJ2-3
d_call: NA
clone_size: NA
v_call: TRBV20-1
cdr3_aa: CSAPPGQKSDTQYF
cdr3_nt: TGCAGTGCCCCTCCGGGACAAAAGTCAGATACGCAGTATTTT

j_call: TRBJ2-5
d_call: NA
clone_size: few
v_call: TRBV5-1
cdr3_aa: CASKVAPGRWGAAETQYF
cdr3_nt: TGCGCCAGCAAGGTGGCCCCCGGGCGTTGGGGGGCCGCCGAGACCCAGTACTTC

j_call: TRBJ2-7
d_call: NA
clone_size: few
v_call: TRBV12-3/TRBV12-4
cdr3_aa: CASSGNRDTTGEQYF
cdr3_nt: TGTGCCAGCAGTGGTAACCGGGACACGACGGGGGAGCAGTACTTC

j_call: TRBJ2-1
d_call: NA
clone_size: few
v_call: TRBV4-3
cdr3_aa: CASSQEPGSEQFF
cdr3_nt: TGCGCCAGCAGCCAAGAACCTGGAAGTGAGCAGTTCTTC

j_call: TRBJ2-7
d_call: NA
clone_size: many
v_call: TRBV29-1
cdr3_aa: CSAGGRGPPYEQYF
cdr3_nt: TGCAGCGCCGGGGGCAGGGGTCCTCCCTACGAGCAGTACTTC

j_call: TRBJ2-5
d_call: TRBD2
clone_size: NA
v_call: TRBV7-7
cdr3_aa: CASSLGLAGWDQYF
cdr3_nt: TGTGCTAGCAGCTTAGGGCTAGCGGGGTGGGACCAGTACTTC

j_call: TRBJ2-7
d_call: TRBD1
clone_size: few
v_call: TRBV20-1
cdr3_aa: CSARSWGTAPYEQYF
cdr3_nt: TGCAGTGCTAGATCTTGGGGGACAGCTCCCTACGAGCAGTACTTC

j_call: TRBJ2-7
d_call: NA
clone_size: NA
v_call: TRBV6-2/TRBV6-3
cdr3_aa: CASKPGSQIYEQYF
cdr3_nt: TGTGCCAGCAAGCCCGGCAGCCAGATCTACGAGCAGTACTTC

j_call: TRBJ2-1
d_call: TRBD1
clone_size: few
v_call: TRBV19
cdr3_aa: CASSKGQVSYNEQFF
cdr3_nt: TGTGCCAGTAGTAAGGGACAGGTCTCCTACAATGAGCAGTTCTTC

j_call: TRBJ2-7
d_call: TRBD2
clone_size: many
v_call: TRBV2
cdr3_aa: CASKRTSGTGEQYF
cdr3_nt: TGTGCCAGCAAGCGGACTAGCGGGACCGGCGAGCAGTACTTC

j_call: TRBJ2-7
d_call: NA
clone_size: NA
v_call: TRBV5-1
cdr3_aa: CASSSGRFRVGEQYF
cdr3_nt: TGCGCCAGCAGCTCGGGGCGGTTTCGGGTGGGAGAGCAGTACTTC

j_call: TRBJ1-4
d_call: NA
clone_size: few
v_call: TRBV5-5
cdr3_aa: CASSFYLGQGEKLFF
cdr3_nt: TGTGCCAGCAGCTTCTACCTGGGGCAGGGTGAAAAACTGTTTTTT

j_call: TRBJ2-3
d_call: TRBD2
clone_size: many
v_call: TRBV7-2
cdr3_aa: CASSLVSGRGDTQYF
cdr3_nt: TGTGCCAGCAGCTTAGTTAGCGGGAGAGGAGATACGCAGTATTTT

j_call: TRBJ1-1
d_call: TRBD1
clone_size: few
v_call: TRBV28
cdr3_aa: CASSSSTGTVIPEAFF
cdr3_nt: TGTGCCAGCAGTTCCTCCACCGGGACAGTCATTCCCGAAGCTTTCTTT

j_call: TRBJ2-7
d_call: TRBD2
clone_size: NA
v_call: TRBV6-2/TRBV6-3
cdr3_aa: CASRLRLAGIYEQYF
cdr3_nt: TGTGCCAGCAGACTCCGACTAGCGGGGATCTACGAGCAGTACTTC

j_call: TRBJ2-3
d_call: TRBD2
clone_size: NA
v_call: TRBV6-1
cdr3_aa: CASSRSGLAGGRSTDTQYF
cdr3_nt: TGTGCCAGCAGCCGATCCGGACTAGCGGGGGGGCGGAGCACAGATACGCAGTATTTT

j_call: TRBJ2-5
d_call: TRBD2
clone_size: NA
v_call: TRBV20-1
cdr3_aa: CSAQPSGRETQYF
cdr3_nt: TGCAGTGCTCAACCTAGCGGGAGAGAGACCCAGTACTTC

j_call: TRBJ2-6
d_call: NA
clone_size: many
v_call: TRBV12-3/TRBV12-4
cdr3_aa: CASSFGSGANVLTF
cdr3_nt: TGTGCCAGCAGTTTTGGTTCGGGGGCCAACGTCCTGACTTTC

j_call: TRBJ1-4
d_call: TRBD1
clone_size: NA
v_call: TRBV12-3/TRBV12-4
cdr3_aa: CASSSDREGEKLFF
cdr3_nt: TGTGCCAGCAGTTCGGACAGGGAAGGTGAAAAACTGTTTTTT

j_call: TRBJ2-2
d_call: NA
clone_size: few
v_call: TRBV29-1
cdr3_aa: CSGTQLSGELFF
cdr3_nt: TGCAGCGGGACCCAGTTGTCCGGGGAGCTGTTTTTT

j_call: TRBJ2-5
d_call: NA
clone_size: many
v_call: TRBV4-3
cdr3_aa: CASSHGLGQETQYF
cdr3_nt: TGCGCCAGCAGCCACGGACTGGGACAAGAGACCCAGTACTTC

j_call: TRBJ2-5
d_call: TRBD1
clone_size: few
v_call: TRBV30
cdr3_aa: CAWSFSDRGNFQETQYF
cdr3_nt: TGTGCCTGGAGTTTTTCGGACAGGGGGAATTTCCAAGAGACCCAGTACTTC

j_call: TRBJ2-2
d_call: NA
clone_size: few
v_call: TRBV6-5
cdr3_aa: CASSYSPGNPGELFF
cdr3_nt: TGTGCCAGCAGTTACTCGCCAGGCAACCCCGGGGAGCTGTTTTTT

j_call: TRBJ2-4
d_call: NA
clone_size: many
v_call: TRBV2
cdr3_aa: CASTQRLAKNIQYF
cdr3_nt: TGTGCCAGCACCCAGCGACTAGCCAAAAACATTCAGTACTTC